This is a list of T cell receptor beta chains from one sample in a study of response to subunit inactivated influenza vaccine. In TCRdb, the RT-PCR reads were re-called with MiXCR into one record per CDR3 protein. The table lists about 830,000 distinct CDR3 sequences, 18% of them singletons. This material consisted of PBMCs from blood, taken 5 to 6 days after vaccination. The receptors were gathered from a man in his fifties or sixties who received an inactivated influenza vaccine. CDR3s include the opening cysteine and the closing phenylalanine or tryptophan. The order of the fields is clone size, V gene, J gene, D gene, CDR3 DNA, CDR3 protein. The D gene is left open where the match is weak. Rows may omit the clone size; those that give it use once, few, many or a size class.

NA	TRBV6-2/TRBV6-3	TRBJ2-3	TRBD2	TGTGCCAGCAGTTACTCGATTACTAGCGGGAGGGCCAGATTGGCAGATACGCAGTATTTT	CASSYSITSGRARLADTQYF
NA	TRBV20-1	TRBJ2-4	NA	TGCAGTGCCGCCCCGGGGCCTGAGATAGGCAAAAACATTCAGTACTTC	CSAAPGPEIGKNIQYF
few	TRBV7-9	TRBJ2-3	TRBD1	TGTGCCAGCAGCCGAGGGACAGGGGCTAGCACAGATACGCAGTATTTT	CASSRGTGASTDTQYF
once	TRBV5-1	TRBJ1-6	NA	TGCGCCAGCAGCTTGGCCCCTAATCAACCCAGTTCACCCCTCCACTTT	CASSLAPNQPSSPLHF
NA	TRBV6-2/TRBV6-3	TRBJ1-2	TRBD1	TGTGCCAGCAGTTACACAGGGGACTATGGCTACACCTTC	CASSYTGDYGYTF
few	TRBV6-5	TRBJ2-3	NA	TGTGCCAGCAGTCAGGACGGGGATACGCAGTATTTT	CASSQDGDTQYF
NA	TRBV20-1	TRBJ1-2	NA	TGCAGTGCGCCCGGGGTAAACTATGGCTACACCTTC	CSAPGVNYGYTF
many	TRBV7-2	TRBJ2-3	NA	TGTGCCAGCAGCAGGGGGGTAACAGATACGCAGTATTTT	CASSRGVTDTQYF
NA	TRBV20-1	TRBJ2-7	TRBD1	TGCAGTGCTAGACGTGGGACAGGGGTTGGGGCCTACGAGCAGTACTTC	CSARRGTGVGAYEQYF
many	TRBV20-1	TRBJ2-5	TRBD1	TGCAGCGCTGGTCGACAGGGAGAGACCCAGTACTTC	CSAGRQGETQYF
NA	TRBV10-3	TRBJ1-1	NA	TGTGCCATCAGTGTGAGGGAGAACACTGAAGCTTTCTTT	CAISVRENTEAFF
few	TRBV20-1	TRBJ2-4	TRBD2	TGCAGTGCTCGGGACCTAGCGGGAGCCCCACGGGACATTCAGTACTTC	CSARDLAGAPRDIQYF
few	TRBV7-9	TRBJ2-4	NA	TGTGCCAGCAGCTTCGGGTTTGACATTCAGTACTTC	CASSFGFDIQYF
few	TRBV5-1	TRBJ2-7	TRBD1	TGCGCCAGCAGCTTGGAGACAGGGGGCGGCTACGAGCAGTACTTC	CASSLETGGGYEQYF
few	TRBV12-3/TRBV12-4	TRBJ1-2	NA	TGTGCCAGCAGTTGGCAGGCTAACTATGGCTACACCTTC	CASSWQANYGYTF
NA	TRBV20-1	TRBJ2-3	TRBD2	TGCAGTGCACAAGGACTAGCGGGAGGGCCTCTTTCGCCAGATACGCAGTATTTT	CSAQGLAGGPLSPDTQYF
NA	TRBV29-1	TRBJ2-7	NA	TGCAGCGTGCGGGACGGTACCTACGAGCAGTACTTC	CSVRDGTYEQYF
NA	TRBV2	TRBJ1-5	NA	TGTGCCAGCAGGGAACGCCCAGGTAGCAATCAGCCCCAGCATTTT	CASRERPGSNQPQHF
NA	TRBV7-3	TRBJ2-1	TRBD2	TGTGCCAGCAGCTTAAATGGCGGGAGGGCCAATGAGCAGTTCTTC	CASSLNGGRANEQFF
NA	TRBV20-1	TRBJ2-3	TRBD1	TGCAGTGCTAGAGATGGAAGGGGGCCGACAGATACGCAGTATTTT	CSARDGRGPTDTQYF
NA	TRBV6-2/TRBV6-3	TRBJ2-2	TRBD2	TGTGCCAGCAGTTGGACTAGCGGGAGGGCACGGACCGGGGAGCTGTTTTTT	CASSWTSGRARTGELFF
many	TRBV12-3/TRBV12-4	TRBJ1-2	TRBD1	TGTGCCAGCAGCCCACAGGGGAGGGCTGGCTACACCTTC	CASSPQGRAGYTF
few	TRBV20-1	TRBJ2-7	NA	TGCAGTGCTAGAGATCCCCACTCAACCACCTACGAGCAGTACTTC	CSARDPHSTTYEQYF
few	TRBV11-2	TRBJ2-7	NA	TGTGCCAGCAGTGTGGGCGCCCCGGGCGAGCAGTACTTC	CASSVGAPGEQYF
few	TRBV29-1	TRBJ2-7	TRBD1	TGCAGCGCCTCCGGGACAGGGGTATACGAGCAGTACTTC	CSASGTGVYEQYF
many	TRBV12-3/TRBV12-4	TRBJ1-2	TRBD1	TGTGCCAGCAGTATCCAAACAGGGGGCTCATATGGCTACACCTTC	CASSIQTGGSYGYTF
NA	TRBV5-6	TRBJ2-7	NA	TGTGCCAGCAGCTTGGGGGGCCCGGGGATTCCAGTTCGGTACTTC	CASSLGGPGIPVRYF
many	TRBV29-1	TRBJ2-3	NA	TGCAGCGTCGCAAGCACGGGTAGAGGTGGCACAGATACGCAGTATTTT	CSVASTGRGGTDTQYF
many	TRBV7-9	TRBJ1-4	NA	TGTGCCAGCAGCTCAGGCCAGGAAAAACTGTTTTTT	CASSSGQEKLFF
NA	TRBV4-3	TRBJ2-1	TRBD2	TGCGCCAGCAGCCAAATTGTAATAGCGGGGACGACTGAGCAGTTCTTC	CASSQIVIAGTTEQFF
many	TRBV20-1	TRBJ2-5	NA	TGCAGTGCTAGACGGGGGAGGGAGACCCAGTACTTC	CSARRGRETQYF
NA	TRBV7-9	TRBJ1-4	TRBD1	TGTGCCAGCAGCTTCGGGACAGGGGGCGATGAAAAACTGTTTTTT	CASSFGTGGDEKLFF
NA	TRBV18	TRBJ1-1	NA	TGTGCCAGCTCACCAGGGAGGGCCACTGAAGCTTTCTTT	CASSPGRATEAFF
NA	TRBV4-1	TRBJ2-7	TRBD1	TGCGCCAGCAGCAAAGGGACAGCGGCTTCCTACGAGCAGTACTTC	CASSKGTAASYEQYF
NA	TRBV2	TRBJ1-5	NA	TGTGCCAGCAGTGACTTGACATTCACTAGCAATCAGCCCCAGCATTTT	CASSDLTFTSNQPQHF
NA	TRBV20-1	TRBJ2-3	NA	TGCAGTGCTAGAGATCGTGGGTTTAGACAGGACCTCGTAGATACGCAGTATTTT	CSARDRGFRQDLVDTQYF
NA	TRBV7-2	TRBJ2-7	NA	TGTGCCAGCAGCACGGGAGTCTACGGCGAGCAGTACTTC	CASSTGVYGEQYF
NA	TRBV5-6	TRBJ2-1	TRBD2	TGTGCCAGCAGCTTGTGGGCGGGAGGAACCCACAATGAGCAGTTCTTC	CASSLWAGGTHNEQFF
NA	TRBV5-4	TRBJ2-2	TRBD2	TGTGCCAGCAGCTTAGTCACCCTAGCGGAGGACACCGGGGAGCTGTTTTTT	CASSLVTLAEDTGELFF
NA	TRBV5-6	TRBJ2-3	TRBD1	TGTGCCAGCAGCCGGGGACAGCTGAGCACAGATACGCAGTATTTT	CASSRGQLSTDTQYF
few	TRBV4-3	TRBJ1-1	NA	TGCGCCAGCAGCCAAACGACCGCCACTGAAGCTTTCTTT	CASSQTTATEAFF
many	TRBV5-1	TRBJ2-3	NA	TGCGCCAGCAGCTTGGCCCTACTGGGGGGGCCACAAGATACGCAGTATTTT	CASSLALLGGPQDTQYF
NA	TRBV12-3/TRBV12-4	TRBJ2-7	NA	TGTGCCAGCAGTTTAGCGCTCGGGACCGGGTACGAGCAGTACTTC	CASSLALGTGYEQYF
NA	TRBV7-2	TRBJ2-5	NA	TGTGCCAGCAGCCCCTGGGGTCCTTCCCTCGAAGAGACCCAGTACTTC	CASSPWGPSLEETQYF
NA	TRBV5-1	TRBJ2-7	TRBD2	TGCGCCAGCAGCTTGGAGCCGCGGGAGAATTTCGAGCAGTACTTC	CASSLEPRENFEQYF
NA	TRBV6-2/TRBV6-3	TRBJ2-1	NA	TGTGCCACCCTATTTTCCGGGGGAGTCGCCTACAATGAGCAGTTCTTC	CATLFSGGVAYNEQFF
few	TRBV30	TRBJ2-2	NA	TGTGCCTGGAGCAGGAACACCGGGGAGCTGTTTTTT	CAWSRNTGELFF